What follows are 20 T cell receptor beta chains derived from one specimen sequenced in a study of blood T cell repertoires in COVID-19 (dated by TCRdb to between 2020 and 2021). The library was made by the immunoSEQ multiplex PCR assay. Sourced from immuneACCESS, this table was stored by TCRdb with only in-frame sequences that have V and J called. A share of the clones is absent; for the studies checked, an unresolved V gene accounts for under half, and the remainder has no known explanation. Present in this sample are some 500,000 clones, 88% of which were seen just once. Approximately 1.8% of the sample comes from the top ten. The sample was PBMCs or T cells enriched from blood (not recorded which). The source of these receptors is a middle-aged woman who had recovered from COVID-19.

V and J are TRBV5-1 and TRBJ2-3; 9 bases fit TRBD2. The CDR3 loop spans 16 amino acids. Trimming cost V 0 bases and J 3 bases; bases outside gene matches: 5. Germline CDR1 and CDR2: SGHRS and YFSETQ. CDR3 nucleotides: TGCGCCAGCAGCTTGGGTACTAGCGGGTTAACAGATACGCAGTATTTT. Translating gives CASSLGTSGLTDTQYF.

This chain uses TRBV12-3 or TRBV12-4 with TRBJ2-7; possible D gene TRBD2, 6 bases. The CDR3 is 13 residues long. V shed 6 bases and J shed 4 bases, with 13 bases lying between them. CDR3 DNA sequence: TGTGCCAGCAGCTCCGGGACTCTTTACGAGCAGTACTTC. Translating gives CASSSGTLYEQYF.

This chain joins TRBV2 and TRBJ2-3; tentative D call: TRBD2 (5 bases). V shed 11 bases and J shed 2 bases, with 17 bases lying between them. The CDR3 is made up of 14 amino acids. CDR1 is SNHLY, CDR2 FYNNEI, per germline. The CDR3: CAEGEALVTDTQYF. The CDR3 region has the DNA TGTGCCGAGGGAGAGGCACTCGTCACAGATACGCAGTATTTT.

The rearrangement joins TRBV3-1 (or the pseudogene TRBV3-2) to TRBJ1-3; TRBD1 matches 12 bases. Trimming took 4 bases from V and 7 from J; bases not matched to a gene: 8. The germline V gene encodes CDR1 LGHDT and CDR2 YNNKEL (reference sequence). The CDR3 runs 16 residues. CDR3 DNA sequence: TGTGCCAGCAGCCCGGGAGGGACAGGGGGCTGGAACACCATATATTTT. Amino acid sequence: CASSPGGTGGWNTIYF.

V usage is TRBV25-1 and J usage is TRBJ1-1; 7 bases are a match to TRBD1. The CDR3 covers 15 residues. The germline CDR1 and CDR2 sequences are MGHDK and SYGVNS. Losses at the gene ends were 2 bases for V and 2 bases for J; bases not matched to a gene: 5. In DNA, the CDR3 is TGTGCCAGCAGTGAACAGACAGGGAGTAACACTGAAGCTTTCTTT. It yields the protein CASSEQTGSNTEAFF.

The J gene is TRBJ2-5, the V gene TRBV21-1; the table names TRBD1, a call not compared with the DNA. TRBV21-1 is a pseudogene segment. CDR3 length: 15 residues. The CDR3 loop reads CASSKKQQNQETQYF. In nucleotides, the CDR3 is TGTGCCAGCAGCAAAAAACAACAGAACCAAGAGACCCAGTACTTC.

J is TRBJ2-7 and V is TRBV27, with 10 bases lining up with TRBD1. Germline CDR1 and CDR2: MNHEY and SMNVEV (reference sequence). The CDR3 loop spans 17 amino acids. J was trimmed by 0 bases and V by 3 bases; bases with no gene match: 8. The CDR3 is CASSFAGQGIGSYEQYF. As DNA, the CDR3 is TGTGCCAGCAGTTTTGCGGGACAGGGGATCGGCTCCTACGAGCAGTACTTC.

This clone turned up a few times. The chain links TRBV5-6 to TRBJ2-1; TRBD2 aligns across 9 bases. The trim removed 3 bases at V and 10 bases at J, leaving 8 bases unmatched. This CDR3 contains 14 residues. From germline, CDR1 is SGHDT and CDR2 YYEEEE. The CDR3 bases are TGTGCCAGCAGCTCTCCCGGGACTAGCAACGAGCAGTTCTTC. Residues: CASSSPGTSNEQFF.

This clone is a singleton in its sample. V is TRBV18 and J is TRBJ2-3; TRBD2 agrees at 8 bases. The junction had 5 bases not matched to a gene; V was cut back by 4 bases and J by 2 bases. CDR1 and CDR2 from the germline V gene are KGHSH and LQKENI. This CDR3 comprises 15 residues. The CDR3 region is CASSLTSENTDTQYF. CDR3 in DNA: TGTGCCAGCTCACTGACTAGCGAGAACACAGATACGCAGTATTTT.

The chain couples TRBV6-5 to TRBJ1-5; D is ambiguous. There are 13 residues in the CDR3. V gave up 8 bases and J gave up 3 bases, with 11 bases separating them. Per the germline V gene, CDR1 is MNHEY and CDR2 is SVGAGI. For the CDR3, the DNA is TGTGCCAGCGGGGTGGGAGACAATCAGCCCCAGCATTTT. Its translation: CASGVGDNQPQHF.

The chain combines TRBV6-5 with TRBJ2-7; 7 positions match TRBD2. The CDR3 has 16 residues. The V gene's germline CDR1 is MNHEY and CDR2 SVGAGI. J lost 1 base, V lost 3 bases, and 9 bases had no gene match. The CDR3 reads CASSYRLERESYEQYF. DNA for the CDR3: TGTGCCAGCAGTTATCGGTTGGAGCGGGAATCCTACGAGCAGTACTTC.

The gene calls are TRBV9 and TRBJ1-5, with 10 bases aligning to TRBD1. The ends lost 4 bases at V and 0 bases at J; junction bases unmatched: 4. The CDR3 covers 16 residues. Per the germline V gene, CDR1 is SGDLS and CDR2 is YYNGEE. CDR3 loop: CASSPGTGDSNQPQHF. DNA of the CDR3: TGTGCCAGCAGCCCCGGGACAGGGGATAGCAATCAGCCCCAGCATTTT.

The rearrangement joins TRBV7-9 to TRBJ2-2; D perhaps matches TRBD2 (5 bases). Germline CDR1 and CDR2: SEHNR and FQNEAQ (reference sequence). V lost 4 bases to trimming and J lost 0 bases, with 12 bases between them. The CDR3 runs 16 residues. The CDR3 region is CASSSGVAPNTGELFF. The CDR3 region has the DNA TGTGCCAGCAGCTCCGGGGTAGCTCCGAACACCGGGGAGCTGTTTTTT.

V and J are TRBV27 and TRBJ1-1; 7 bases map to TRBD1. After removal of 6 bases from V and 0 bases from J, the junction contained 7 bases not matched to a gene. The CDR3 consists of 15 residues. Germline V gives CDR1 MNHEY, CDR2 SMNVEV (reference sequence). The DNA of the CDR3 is TGTGCCAGCAGACAGGGGCCGAGAGTGAACACTGAAGCTTTCTTT. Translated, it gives CASRQGPRVNTEAFF.

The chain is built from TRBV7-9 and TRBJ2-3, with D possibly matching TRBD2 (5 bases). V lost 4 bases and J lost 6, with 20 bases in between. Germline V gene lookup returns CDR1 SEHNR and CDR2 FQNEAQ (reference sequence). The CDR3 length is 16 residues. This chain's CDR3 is CASSSPVRRSGDTQYF. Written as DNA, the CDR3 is TGTGCCAGCAGCTCCCCAGTGCGGCGGTCGGGGGATACGCAGTATTTT.

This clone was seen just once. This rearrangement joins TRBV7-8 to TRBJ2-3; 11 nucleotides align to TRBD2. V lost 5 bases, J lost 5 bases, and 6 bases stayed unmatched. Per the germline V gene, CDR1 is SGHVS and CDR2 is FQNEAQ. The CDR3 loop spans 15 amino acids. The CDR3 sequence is CASSLRGLAGDTQYF. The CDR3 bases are TGTGCCAGCAGCCTTAGAGGACTAGCGGGAGATACGCAGTATTTT.

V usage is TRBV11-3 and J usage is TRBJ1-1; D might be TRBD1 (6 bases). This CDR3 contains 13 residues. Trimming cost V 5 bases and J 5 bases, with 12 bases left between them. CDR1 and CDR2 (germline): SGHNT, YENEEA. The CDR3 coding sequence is TGTGCCAGCAGCGGAACAGGGTTTACTGAAGCTTTCTTT. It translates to CASSGTGFTEAFF.

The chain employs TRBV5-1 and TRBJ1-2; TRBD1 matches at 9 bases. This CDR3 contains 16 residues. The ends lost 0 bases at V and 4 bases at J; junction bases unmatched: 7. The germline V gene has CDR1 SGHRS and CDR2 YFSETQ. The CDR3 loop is CASSLEGTGLSYGYTF. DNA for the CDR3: TGCGCCAGCAGCTTGGAGGGGACAGGGTTAAGCTATGGCTACACCTTC.

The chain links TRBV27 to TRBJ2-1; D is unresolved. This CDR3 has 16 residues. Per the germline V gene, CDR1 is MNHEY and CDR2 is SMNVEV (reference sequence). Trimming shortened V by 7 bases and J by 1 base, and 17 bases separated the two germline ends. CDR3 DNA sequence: TGTGCCAGCAAGAGCCGAGGTAGGAGTTCCTACAATGAGCAGTTCTTC. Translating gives CASKSRGRSSYNEQFF.

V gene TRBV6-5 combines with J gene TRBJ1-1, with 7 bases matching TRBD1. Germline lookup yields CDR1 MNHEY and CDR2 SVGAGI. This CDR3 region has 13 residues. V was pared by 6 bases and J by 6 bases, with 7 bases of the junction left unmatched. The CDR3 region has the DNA TGTGCCAGCAGGAGATACAGGGGACCTGAAGCTTTCTTT. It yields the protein CASRRYRGPEAFF.